Described below is a single TCR beta chain sequence and its context. The antigen is undetermined. This may arise from a read error, as a much more abundant clone is one base away. This CDR3 contains 16 residues. CDR1 and CDR2 (germline): DFQATT, SNEGSKA (reference sequence). Trimming removed 5 bases from V and 8 bases from J; junction bases left unmatched: 12. Unique molecular identifiers featured in how the TCRbeta library was prepared. TCRdb passed the PCR reads through MiXCR, listing each CDR3 protein once. Counted here are approximately 300,000 distinct CDR3 sequences, approximately 10% occurring once; the ten biggest clones make up less than 25%. These data originate in a study of T-cell reconstitution after alpha-beta-depleted transplantation in children. Notes on the study in general: About two months after transplant, alpha-beta T cells reportedly came from several hundred expanded graft clones. Newly generated T cells supplied most T-cell counts and diversity one year post-transplant.

Sequencing was performed on peripheral blood, taken 180 days after TCRalphabeta/CD19-depleted stem cell transplant. The chain has TRBV20-1 and TRBJ2-3; the match to TRBD2 covers 14 bases. This clonotype originated in a male patient aged 2 to 9 who had a stem cell transplant for chronic granulomatous disease, so the T cells may come from the graft donor. The CDR3 region is CSASGPTSGRVVTQYF. CDR3 sequence (DNA): TGCAGTGCTTCTGGCCCGACTAGCGGGAGGGTCGTTACGCAGTATTTT.